Below, 8 T cell receptor beta chains from the same sample are listed, as sequenced in a study of tumor-infiltrating lymphocytes in primary liver carcinoma. Germline DNA was also extracted, while the blood RNA originated from unsorted whole blood. The investigators made TCR beta cDNA from approximately 0.5 ug total RNA, using a constant-region primer. Slightly modified ARM-PCR, run as three nested multiplex PCR rounds, produced the TCR beta libraries. The study ran its first two PCR rounds for roughly 9 cycles each, using TRBV1-TRBV30 forward primers and a C-beta reverse primer. MiXCR was run by TCRdb on the multiplex PCR reads, yielding one entry per CDR3 protein. The table has 150,000 to 200,000 distinct CDR3 sequences, 65% seen once. The sequencing sample was made of peripheral blood. These receptors were obtained from a woman aged 55 to 70 with primary liver carcinoma and hepatitis B virus infection.

The sample holds a few counts of this clonotype. The chain employs TRBV28 and TRBJ2-2, with 8 bases fitting TRBD1. The CDR3 is made up of 16 amino acids. The J segment lost 5 bases and the V segment lost 4 bases, leaving 9 bases of the junction unmatched. CDR1 is MDHEN, CDR2 SYDVKM, per germline. As DNA, the CDR3 is TGTGCCAGCAGTTCCCGCGGGACAGGTCGAACCGGGGAGCTGTTTTTT. Residues: CASSSRGTGRTGELFF.

This clonotype was observed many times. The gene calls are TRBV11-1 and TRBJ2-1; the D is unclear. Germline V CDR1 and CDR2: SGHAT, FQDESV (reference sequence). V gave up 6 bases and J gave up 0 bases, with 12 bases separating them. The CDR3 runs to 15 residues. CDR3 amino acids: CASRRGDLSYNEQFF. In DNA form, the CDR3 reads TGTGCCAGCAGGCGCGGTGACCTCTCCTACAATGAGCAGTTCTTC.

The chain uses TRBV5-1 and TRBJ2-5, with 13 bases aligning to TRBD2. The length of the CDR3 is 14 residues. Germline trimming cut 7 bases from V and 6 bases from J; bases unmatched to any gene: 6. The V gene's germline CDR1 is SGHRS and CDR2 YFSETQ. The CDR3 protein is CASHPGLAGKTQYF. In DNA, the CDR3 is TGCGCCAGCCATCCGGGACTAGCGGGAAAGACCCAGTACTTC.

Concerning this clonotype: One end of the junction fails to match germline, which may point to a read error. DNA of the CDR3: TGTACCAGCAGTTACGGTATTGGCGGGGAGCTGTTTTTT. It encodes CTSSYGIGGELFF. The V and J genes are TRBV6-5 and TRBJ2-2; D remains ambiguous. Germline values: CDR1 MNHEY, CDR2 SVGAGI. This CDR3 comprises 13 residues.

This clonotype was recorded a few times. The missing conserved phenylalanine or tryptophan at the end of this CDR3 makes a read error likely. The chain uses TRBV11-2 and TRBJ2-7, with 8 bases identical to TRBD2. The CDR3 runs 18 residues. Germline lookup yields CDR1 SGHAT and CDR2 FQNNGV. CDR3 DNA: TGCGCCAACAGCTTAGATTGGGTCAGTCTAGCGGGTCCCTACGAGCAGTACCTC. Translation: CANSLDWVSLAGPYEQYL.

As concerns this clonotype: The conserved final phenylalanine or tryptophan is absent from the CDR3, which likely points to a read error. It is unclear where the CDR3 begins or ends on the DNA, so no DNA is shown, and the CDR3 is as TCRdb lists it. The J gene is TRBJ1-1, the V gene TRBV29-1. From its first to its last residue, the CDR3 has 14 amino acids. The germline V gene has CDR1 SQVTM and CDR2 ANQGSEA. The CDR3 sequence: CSVFTLTGRPEALS.

Concerning this clonotype: Because it lacks the conserved phenylalanine or tryptophan at the end, this CDR3 is likely a read error. No DNA is shown, since the ends of the CDR3 on it are uncertain; the CDR3 is the one TCRdb lists. The gene calls are TRBV12-3 or TRBV12-4 and TRBJ2-5. The CDR3 comprises 14 residues, both ends counted. The CDR3 sequence is CASSHRPKQETLFL.

This chain uses TRBV6-1 with TRBJ1-5, with 7 bases that match TRBD1. The CDR3 runs to 17 residues. With V trimmed by 6 bases and J by 0 bases, 11 bases remained unmatched. CDR1 is MNHNS and CDR2 is SASEGT in the germline V gene. This CDR3 is CASRQPRDSYSNQPQHF. CDR3 DNA: TGTGCCAGCAGACAACCCCGGGACAGCTATAGCAATCAGCCCCAGCATTTT.